One and the same sample provided the 21 T cell receptor beta chains below, sequenced in a study of cytomegalovirus exposure and HLA in healthy donors (dated by TCRdb to 2017 to 2019). The method behind the library was the immunoSEQ multiplex PCR assay. For the multiplex PCR, a mixture combining 60 forward primers for TCR Vbeta segments and 13 reverse primers for TCR Jbeta segments was used. The immuneACCESS repertoire file appears here via TCRdb, limited to in-frame rearrangements. These files lack a portion of the clones; in checked studies, under half of the deficit traces to unresolved V genes, and the cause of the others is not known. Counted in this sample were 75,000 to 100,000 clones; roughly 76% of them appeared once. The ten largest make up 1.2% of the sample. The sequencing sample was made of PBMCs. Source of these receptors: a female donor in good health and CMV-seronegative.

This chain joins TRBV4-1 and TRBJ1-5; D remains unclear. Germline V gene sequence: CDR1 MGHRA, CDR2 YSYEKL. This CDR3 has 17 residues. The V gene lost 2 bases and the J gene lost 2 bases, with 16 bases spanning the gap. CDR3 amino acids: CASSQPLEAAGNQPQHF. CDR3 DNA sequence: TGCGCCAGCAGCCAACCGTTGGAGGCAGCGGGCAATCAGCCCCAGCATTTT.

This chain connects TRBV9 to TRBJ2-1; 14 bases agree with TRBD2. The V and J ends lost 4 bases and 3 bases, in that order; junction bases with no gene match: 6. Germline CDR1 and CDR2: SGDLS and YYNGEE. There are 17 residues in the CDR3. The DNA of the CDR3 is TGTGCCAGCAGCCTCTCAGGGACTAGCGGGGGCTACAATGAGCAGTTCTTC. It codes for CASSLSGTSGGYNEQFF.

A few counts support this clone. CDR3 bases: TGCGCCAGCAGTGGGGAGAAAAGTTTTTTGGGAGATACGCAGTATTTT. Amino acids: CASSGEKSFLGDTQYF. The chain joins TRBV10-1 to TRBJ2-3, with a tentative D call TRBD2 (5 bases). CDR3 size: 16 residues. CDR1 is WNHNN, CDR2 SYGVQD, per germline (reference sequence). The V and J ends lost 4 bases and 5 bases respectively, with 19 bases between them.

CDR3: CASYTGQTYGYTF. DNA of the CDR3: TGTGCCAGTTATACAGGACAGACGTATGGCTACACCTTC. This chain links TRBV19 with TRBJ1-2; tentative D call: TRBD1 (6 bases). CDR3 length equals 13 residues. V lost 8 bases and J 5 bases, leaving 15 bases between the germline ends. Germline CDR1 reads LNHDA; CDR2 reads SQIVND (reference sequence). Full variable domain (remainder filled in from reference TRBV19 and TRBJ1-2): DGGITQSPKYLFRKEGQNVTLSCEQNLNHDAMYWYRQDPGQGLRLIYYSQIVNDFQKGDIAEGYSVSREKKESFPLTVTSAQKNPTAFYLCASYTGQTYGYTFGSGTRLTVV.

The rearrangement links TRBV2 to TRBJ2-3, with 8 bases that match TRBD2. CDR1 is SNHLY, CDR2 FYNNEI, per germline. J gave up 2 bases and V 8 bases, and 9 bases lay outside the gene matches. The length of the CDR3 is 15 residues. The CDR3 coding sequence is TGTGCCAGCTGCTTTAGCGGGAAATCCACAGATACGCAGTATTTT. Its translation: CASCFSGKSTDTQYF.

CDR3 residues: CASTSPAGDTDTQYF. In DNA form, the CDR3 reads TGTGCCAGCACCTCCCCTGCTGGAGACACAGATACGCAGTATTTT. This rearrangement joins TRBV28 to TRBJ2-3; D unresolved. V lost 7 bases and J lost 2, with 16 bases in between. CDR1 is MDHEN and CDR2 is SYDVKM in the germline V gene. The CDR3 has 15 amino acids. Full variable domain (rest looked up from reference TRBV28 and TRBJ2-3): DVKVTQSSRYLVKRTGEKVFLECVQDMDHENMFWYRQDPGLGLRLIYFSYDVKMKEKGDIPEGYSVSREKKERFSLILESASTNQTSMYLCASTSPAGDTDTQYFGPGTRLTVL.

V gene TRBV9 combines with J gene TRBJ2-1, with 9 bases that match TRBD2. CDR3 size: 16 residues. V lost 0 bases to trimming and J lost 2 bases; unmatched junction nucleotides: 3. The V gene's germline CDR1 is SGDLS and CDR2 YYNGEE. CDR3 nucleotides: TGTGCCAGCAGCGTAGGGCAGCGGGAGGCCTACAATGAGCAGTTCTTC. As protein: CASSVGQREAYNEQFF.

This chain connects TRBV5-1 to TRBJ2-7, with D possibly matching TRBD2 (5 bases). This CDR3 comprises 15 residues. CDR1 is SGHRS, CDR2 YFSETQ, per germline. V shed 5 bases and J shed 0 bases, with 15 bases lying between them. The chain's CDR3 is CASRPDSTSSYEQYF. The CDR3 DNA reads TGCGCCAGCAGACCGGACTCTACTAGCTCCTACGAGCAGTACTTC.

The chain has TRBV28 and TRBJ2-1; D might be TRBD2 (6 bases). The CDR3 is 15 amino acids. Germline lookup yields CDR1 MDHEN and CDR2 SYDVKM. Deletions cut 6 bases from V and 0 bases from J, with 12 bases between. CDR3 sequence: CASRIAEDSYNEQFF. The CDR3 coding sequence is TGTGCCAGCAGAATAGCGGAAGACTCCTACAATGAGCAGTTCTTC.

This sequence joins TRBV28 and TRBJ2-1; 12 bases are a match to TRBD2. This CDR3 spans 17 amino acids. Germline V gene data show CDR1 as MDHEN and CDR2 as SYDVKM. V shed 6 bases, J shed 5 bases, and the junction held 11 bases outside the gene matches. For the CDR3, the DNA is TGTGCCAGCAGCCCCGGGGGACTAGCGGGCCAGGACAATGAGCAGTTCTTC. Its translation: CASSPGGLAGQDNEQFF.

This sequence joins TRBV12-5 and TRBJ2-5, with D unresolved. Trimming took off 1 base at V and 4 bases at J, with 10 bases between the two ends. CDR1 and CDR2 from the germline V gene are LGHNT and FRNRAP. The CDR3 extends over 14 amino acids. The CDR3 loop reads CASGLGSSGETQYF. CDR3 bases: TGTGCTAGTGGTTTGGGGTCCTCAGGAGAGACCCAGTACTTC.

V gene TRBV4-3 combines with J gene TRBJ2-1; D perhaps matches TRBD1 (5 bases). The CDR3 loop spans 13 amino acids. CDR1 LGHNA and CDR2 YSLEER come from the germline V gene. V was cut by 0 bases and J by 12 bases, with 12 bases left in between. CDR3 coding DNA: TGCGCCAGCAGCCAAGATAGGAGACAGAGGCAGTTCTTC. Translation: CASSQDRRQRQFF.

Note on this clone: Other DNA sequences of this sample code for an identical CDR3. The rearrangement uses TRBV6-1 and TRBJ1-4; a possible D gene is TRBD1 (5 bases). This CDR3 has 15 amino acids. From germline, CDR1 is MNHNS and CDR2 SASEGT. Trimming took 4 bases from V and 4 from J, leaving 13 bases between them. The CDR3 sequence is CASSGGSEINEKLFF. The CDR3 nucleotides are TGTGCCAGCAGTGGGGGCAGCGAGATTAATGAAAAACTGTTTTTT.

J is TRBJ2-2 and V is TRBV6-1, with 9 bases that match TRBD1. The germline V gene encodes CDR1 MNHNS and CDR2 SASEGT. With V trimmed by 7 bases and J by 7 bases, 10 bases remained unmatched. This CDR3 has 15 residues. The CDR3 spells CASTDRTGESGELFF. The CDR3 DNA follows: TGTGCCAGCACTGACAGGACAGGGGAAAGCGGGGAGCTGTTTTTT.

This clone was picked up a small number of times. This rearrangement joins TRBV19 to TRBJ1-5, with TRBD1 matching over 8 bases. Losses at the gene ends were 6 bases for V and 7 bases for J; bases not matched to a gene: 8. The CDR3 sequence is 14 residues long. Germline V gene lookup returns CDR1 LNHDA and CDR2 SQIVND (reference sequence). CDR3 DNA: TGTGCCAGTAGACGACAGGGGTCGGGCCAGCCCCAGCATTTT. Amino acid sequence: CASRRQGSGQPQHF. Variable domain in full (rest from reference TRBV19 and TRBJ1-5): DGGITQSPKYLFRKEGQNVTLSCEQNLNHDAMYWYRQDPGQGLRLIYYSQIVNDFQKGDIAEGYSVSREKKESFPLTVTSAQKNPTAFYLCASRRQGSGQPQHFGDGTRLSIL.

This clone was found a few times. V is TRBV19 and J is TRBJ1-4, with TRBD1 matching 7 bases. The CDR3 spans 14 residues. Germline CDR1 is LNHDA and CDR2 is SQIVND (reference sequence). V lost 5 bases, J lost 6 bases, and 6 bases stayed unmatched. CDR3 sequence reads: CASSPTGADEKLFF. CDR3 nucleotide sequence: TGTGCCAGTAGTCCCACAGGGGCGGATGAAAAACTGTTTTTT. Filled out from reference TRBV19 and TRBJ1-4, the complete variable domain reads DGGITQSPKYLFRKEGQNVTLSCEQNLNHDAMYWYRQDPGQGLRLIYYSQIVNDFQKGDIAEGYSVSREKKESFPLTVTSAQKNPTAFYLCASSPTGADEKLFFGSGTQLSVL.

V usage is TRBV10-2 and J usage is TRBJ2-7; 12 bases map to TRBD2. The germline gives CDR1 WSHSY, CDR2 SAAADI. V shed 0 bases and J 1 base; nucleotides not matched to a gene: 4. The CDR3 has 17 residues. The CDR3 here is CASSESTSGSWSYEQYF. CDR3 nucleotide sequence: TGCGCCAGCAGTGAGTCGACTAGCGGGAGTTGGTCCTACGAGCAGTACTTC.

CDR3 bases: TGTGCCAGCAGCTCGGACAGGGCCAGGGTATTCACCGGGGAGCTGTTTTTT. It is translated as CASSSDRARVFTGELFF. The V gene is TRBV5-6, the J gene TRBJ2-2, with TRBD1 matching over 8 bases. The CDR3 extends over 17 amino acids. The ends lost 3 bases at V and 4 bases at J; junction bases unmatched: 11. The germline V gene has CDR1 SGHDT and CDR2 YYEEEE.

The chain carries TRBV5-4 and TRBJ1-6; 8 bases are a match to TRBD1. Germline values: CDR1 SGHNT, CDR2 YYREEE (reference sequence). CDR3 length equals 15 residues. After removal of 4 bases from V and 7 bases from J, the junction contained 7 bases not matched to a gene. The CDR3 bases are TGTGCCAGCAGCCCCGGGACAGGCATAAATTCACCCCTCCACTTT. Translated: CASSPGTGINSPLHF.

The DNA for the CDR3 is TGCGCCAGCAGCCAGGGGCCTTGGACCTACGAGCAGTACTTC. Translating it yields CASSQGPWTYEQYF. V is TRBV4-1 and J is TRBJ2-7, with D maybe TRBD1 (5 bases). Between the trimmed V and J ends, which lost 3 bases and 2 bases, there was a span of 11 bases. The CDR3 loop spans 14 amino acids. Germline V gives CDR1 MGHRA, CDR2 YSYEKL.

The chain combines TRBV6-5 with TRBJ1-1; no definite D call. Per germline, CDR1 MNHEY and CDR2 SVGAGI. Trimming removed 2 bases at V and 0 bases at J, with 13 bases between. There are 16 residues in the CDR3. DNA for the CDR3: TGTGCCAGCAGTTACGGAGGGAGTTCCCTGAACACTGAAGCTTTCTTT. Protein product: CASSYGGSSLNTEAFF.